This T cell receptor beta chain was retrieved from a study of cytomegalovirus exposure and HLA in healthy donors. The PCR made use of 60 Vbeta and 13 Jbeta primers. Profiling relied on immunoSEQ multiplex PCR, and the TCRdb table lists in-frame clones only, not all of them. The table includes approximately 150,000 clones, over 75% detected once. General study results and limits: Reportedly, fewer N-insertions than the approximately 700-donor mean appeared in an Asian-associated ancestry cluster in a later analysis. The study carried out a later analysis of TCR beta sequences. It associated some 15,000 of them with specific HLA alleles at a false discovery rate of 0.05.

Turning to this clone: Its target is not known.

V shed 3 bases, J shed 9 bases, and the junction held 3 bases outside the gene matches. CDR3 size: 14 residues. Germline-derived CDR1 and CDR2 are KGHSH and LQKENI. This chain connects TRBV18 to TRBJ1-6; TRBD1 aligns across 9 bases. This TCR was recovered from a human donor in good health. Sequencing used PBMCs. The CDR3 sequence is CASSPVDRGSPLHF. CDR3 DNA: TGTGCCAGCTCACCGGTGGACAGGGGTTCACCCCTCCACTTT. Together with reference TRBV18 and TRBJ1-6, the CDR3 gives the full variable domain: NAGVMQNPRHLVRRRGQEARLRCSPMKGHSHVYWYRQLPEEGLKFMVYLQKENIIDESGMPKERFSAEFPKEGPSILRIQQVVRGDSAAYFCASSPVDRGSPLHFGNGTRLTVT.